This is a list of T cell receptor beta chains from one sample in a study of beta chain features in type 1 diabetes. Some clones are missing from TCRdb's copy, which holds only in-frame ones; the method was immunoSEQ multiplex PCR. The top ten hold less than 0.025% of the sample, which has some 700,000 clones, 13% seen once. The sequencing input was naive CD4+ T cells from blood. These receptors all stem from a man younger than 30 with type 1 diabetes. Both conserved end residues are part of each CDR3. The D gene is left open where the match is weak. A row's size may be missing; if present it is once, few, many or a size class.

>TRBV7-8|.|TRBJ1-2|.
CASSSTGRGYTF
TGTGCCAGCAGCAGTACAGGGAGGGGCTACACCTTC
>TRBV29-1|.|TRBJ1-5|few
CSVRDGNQPQHF
TGCAGCGTCAGGGACGGTAATCAGCCCCAGCATTTT
>TRBV2|TRBD1|TRBJ1-1|.
CASRGQAMNTEAFF
TGTGCCAGCAGGGGACAGGCCATGAACACTGAAGCTTTCTTT
>TRBV7-9|.|TRBJ1-5|few
CASSPQGGNNQPQHF
TGTGCCAGCAGCCCCCAAGGAGGGAACAATCAGCCCCAGCATTTT
>TRBV6-6|.|TRBJ1-2|.
CASIGHPYYGYTF
TGTGCCAGCATAGGACACCCGTACTATGGCTACACCTTC
>TRBV9|.|TRBJ1-1|few
CASSVMGRGNTEAFF
TGTGCCAGCAGCGTAATGGGTAGGGGGAACACTGAAGCTTTCTTT
>TRBV9|TRBD1|TRBJ2-6|few
CASTKGAHGANVLTF
TGTGCCAGCACCAAGGGGGCGCACGGGGCCAACGTCCTGACTTTC
>TRBV5-6|TRBD1|TRBJ2-3|.
CASSWRTGTPSTDTQYF
TGTGCCAGCAGCTGGAGGACAGGGACCCCTAGCACAGATACGCAGTATTTT
>TRBV5-1|.|TRBJ1-5|.
CASSLEGMSNQPQHF
TGCGCCAGCAGCTTGGAAGGGATGAGCAATCAGCCCCAGCATTTT
>TRBV6-5|.|TRBJ1-6|.
CASSLEGISPLHF
TGTGCCAGCAGCCTCGAGGGGATTTCACCCCTCCACTTT
>TRBV29-1|TRBD1|TRBJ2-7|few
CSVWVGQGIYEQYF
TGCAGCGTTTGGGTGGGACAGGGCATCTACGAGCAGTACTTC
>TRBV29-1|.|TRBJ1-5|.
CSVADGKDQPQHF
TGCAGCGTTGCCGACGGAAAAGATCAGCCCCAGCATTTT
>TRBV7-9|.|TRBJ2-1|few
CASRPGHPTNEQFF
TGTGCCAGCAGGCCGGGACACCCGACCAATGAGCAGTTCTTC
>TRBV9|TRBD2|TRBJ2-3|few
CASSVGISGGADTQYF
TGTGCCAGCAGCGTAGGAATTAGCGGGGGTGCAGATACGCAGTATTTT
>TRBV5-5|.|TRBJ2-7|few
CASSIGGDGYEQYF
TGTGCCAGCAGCATTGGTGGGGACGGATACGAGCAGTACTTC
>TRBV7-2|.|TRBJ2-1|few
CASSLLNEQFF
TGTGCCAGCAGCTTACTAAATGAGCAGTTCTTC
>TRBV6-5|.|TRBJ2-7|few
CASSYSGEEEQYF
TGTGCCAGCAGTTACTCTGGGGAGGAGGAGCAGTACTTC
>TRBV7-2|TRBD1|TRBJ1-5|.
CASSPRTGKGNQPQHF
TGTGCCAGCAGCCCCCGGACAGGGAAGGGCAATCAGCCCCAGCATTTT
>TRBV11-2|.|TRBJ2-7|few
CASSLDLGDPSYEQYF
TGTGCCAGCAGCTTAGACCTGGGGGACCCTTCCTACGAGCAGTACTTC
>TRBV7-8|.|TRBJ2-3|few
CASSPYNLADTQYF
TGTGCCAGCAGCCCTTACAACTTAGCAGATACGCAGTATTTT